This is a list of T cell receptor beta chains from one sample in a study of T cells in Graves' hyperthyroidism and ophthalmopathy. TCRdb recomputed calls from the multiplex PCR reads with MiXCR, one row per CDR3 protein. Among around 620,000 distinct CDR3 sequences listed, approximately 44% were seen once. Sequencing was performed on peripheral blood or thyroid tissue (not recorded which). These receptors all stem from an adult woman with Graves' disease, either hyperthyroidism or ophthalmopathy (not recorded which). Both conserved end residues are part of each CDR3. Fields, in order: D gene, V gene, J gene, clone size, CDR3 protein, CDR3 DNA. A D gene is named only where the DNA matches it firmly. Clone size is given for some rows only: seen once, a few or many times, or a class if the clone is expanded.

NA	TRBV5-1	TRBJ1-1	NA	CASSALWTVPTGTEAFF	TGCGCCAGCAGCGCCCTATGGACAGTTCCTACAGGCACTGAAGCTTTCTTT
TRBD1	TRBV14	TRBJ1-4	few	CASSPTGTADEKLFF	TGTGCCAGCTCACCTACCGGGACAGCCGATGAAAAACTGTTTTTT
TRBD1	TRBV12-3/TRBV12-4	TRBJ1-1	NA	CASSRDRGKDTEAFF	TGTGCCAGCAGTAGGGACAGGGGCAAGGACACTGAAGCTTTCTTT
NA	TRBV29-1	TRBJ1-2	NA	CSAVDPASVYGYTF	TGCAGCGCAGTGGACCCCGCTTCCGTGTATGGCTACACCTTC
NA	TRBV5-8	TRBJ2-7	many	CASTVGYEQYF	TGTGCCAGCACGGTCGGGTACGAGCAGTACTTC
NA	TRBV7-9	TRBJ2-7	many	CASSLAPQGRSYEQYF	TGTGCCAGCAGCTTAGCTCCTCAGGGTAGGTCCTACGAGCAGTACTTC
NA	TRBV9	TRBJ1-3	NA	CASSQESPLFLGNTIYF	TGTGCCAGCAGCCAAGAGTCACCGCTTTTCCTTGGAAACACCATATATTTT
NA	TRBV7-6	TRBJ2-5	NA	CASSPATGIQETQYF	TGTGCCAGCAGCCCGGCGACAGGAATCCAAGAGACCCAGTACTTC
NA	TRBV10-1	TRBJ1-2	many	CASSGPGGYGYTF	TGCGCCAGCAGTGGGCCGGGAGGCTATGGCTACACCTTC
NA	TRBV7-6	TRBJ2-6	NA	CASSQGIPGGLLTF	TGCGCCAGCAGCCAAGGCATACCCGGAGGGCTCCTGACTTTC
TRBD1	TRBV5-4	TRBJ1-4	many	CASSGTGDDEKLFF	TGTGCCAGCTCTGGGACAGGGGACGATGAAAAACTGTTTTTT
NA	TRBV6-4	TRBJ1-5	NA	CASSDAFTRVDQTRQHF	TGTGCCAGCAGTGATGCATTCACCAGGGTCGATCAGACACGCCAGCATTTT
NA	TRBV5-1	TRBJ2-7	many	CASSFWDTQREQYF	TGCGCCAGCAGCTTCTGGGATACCCAAAGGGAGCAGTACTTC
NA	TRBV25-1	TRBJ1-4	many	CASSPRGGAGNEKLFF	TGTGCCAGCAGTCCCCGTGGTGGGGCCGGGAATGAAAAACTGTTTTTT
NA	TRBV10-3	TRBJ1-1	NA	CAISGDLGQLDSNTEAFF	TGTGCCATCAGTGGGGATTTGGGCCAACTCGATTCGAACACTGAAGCTTTCTTT
NA	TRBV29-1	TRBJ2-5	few	CSVYGYQETQYF	TGCAGCGTTTACGGGTACCAAGAGACCCAGTACTTC
NA	TRBV5-1	TRBJ1-2	NA	CASSLADNYGYTF	TGCGCCAGCAGCTTGGCAGACAACTATGGCTACACCTTC
NA	TRBV5-1	TRBJ2-2	many	CASWESGFTGELFF	TGCGCCAGTTGGGAAAGCGGTTTCACCGGGGAGCTGTTTTTT